By sample fraction, the clone carrying this T cell receptor (beta chain) is medium-sized. This entry is derived from a study of CDR3 diversity in severe acne. Germline values: CDR1 SGHRS, CDR2 YFSETQ. There are 15 residues in the CDR3. V shed 6 bases, J shed 5 bases, and the junction held 7 bases outside the gene matches. MiXCR was run by TCRdb on the PCR reads, yielding one entry per CDR3 protein. The sample includes roughly 93,000 distinct CDR3 sequences, around 47% of them seen just once. The TCR comes from a male donor with severe acne vulgaris. Sequences were obtained from blood. The gene calls are TRBV5-1 and TRBJ2-7; 14 bases agree with TRBD2. CDR3 bases: TGCGCCAGCATGGGACTAGCGGGAGTCGAAAACGAGCAGTACTTC. Protein: CASMGLAGVENEQYF.